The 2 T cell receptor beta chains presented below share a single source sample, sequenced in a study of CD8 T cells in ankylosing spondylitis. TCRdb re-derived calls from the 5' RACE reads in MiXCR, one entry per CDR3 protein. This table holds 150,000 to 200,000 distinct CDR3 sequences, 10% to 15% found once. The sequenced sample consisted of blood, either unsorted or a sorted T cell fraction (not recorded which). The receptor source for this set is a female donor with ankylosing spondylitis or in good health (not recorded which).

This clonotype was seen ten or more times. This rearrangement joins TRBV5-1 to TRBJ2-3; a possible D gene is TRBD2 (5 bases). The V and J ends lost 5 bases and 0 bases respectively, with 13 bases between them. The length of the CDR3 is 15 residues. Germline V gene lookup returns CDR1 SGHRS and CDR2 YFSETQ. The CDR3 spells CASRESGTSTDTQYF. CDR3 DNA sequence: TGCGCCAGCAGGGAAAGCGGAACTAGCACAGATACGCAGTATTTT.

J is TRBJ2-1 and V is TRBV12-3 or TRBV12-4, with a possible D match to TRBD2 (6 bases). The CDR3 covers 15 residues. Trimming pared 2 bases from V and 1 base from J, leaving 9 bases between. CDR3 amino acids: CASSLSGRSYNEQFF. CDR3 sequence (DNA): TGTGCCAGCAGTTTAAGTGGGAGGTCCTACAATGAGCAGTTCTTC.